A single sample gave rise to the 6 T cell receptor beta chains below, sequenced in a study of T-cell memory formation after mild COVID-19. TCRdb itself ran the 5' RACE reads through MiXCR, one entry per CDR3 protein. In the table there are hundreds of thousands of distinct CDR3 sequences, less than 9.5% of which are singletons. Sequencing was performed on PBMCs or a T cell subset sorted from them (not recorded which). These TCRs come from a young man who had mild COVID-19 (a few samples of this study predate the infection). Cell type and time point are not known.

This clonotype was observed a handful of times. A much larger clone differs by one base, so this may be a read error. The V and J genes are TRBV6-6 and TRBJ2-3, with 10 bases aligning to TRBD2. Trimming cost V 6 bases and J 4 bases; bases outside gene matches: 1. Per the germline V gene, CDR1 is MNHNY and CDR2 is SVGAGI (reference sequence). This CDR3 is 13 amino acids long. For the CDR3, the DNA is TGTGCCAGCAGACTAGCGGGGTCAGATACGCAGTATTTT. Encoded protein: CASRLAGSDTQYF.

The table lists this clonotype with many counts. CDR3 residues: CASSLWSRGADTQYF. The CDR3 coding sequence is TGTGCCAGCAGCTTATGGAGCAGGGGAGCAGATACGCAGTATTTT. This chain links TRBV7-9 with TRBJ2-3; D might be TRBD1 (6 bases). Germline V gene lookup returns CDR1 SEHNR and CDR2 FQNEAQ (reference sequence). Between the trimmed V and J ends, which lost 2 bases and 4 bases, there was a span of 13 bases. This CDR3 is 15 amino acids long.

The J gene is TRBJ2-7, the V gene TRBV12-3 or TRBV12-4; the match to TRBD1 covers 9 bases. The CDR3 is 14 amino acids. V lost 4 bases and J lost 3; bases outside the gene matches: 4. CDR3 region: CASSWGQGIYEQYF. DNA for the CDR3: TGTGCCAGCAGTTGGGGACAGGGAATCTACGAGCAGTACTTC.

Many counts were recorded for this clonotype. The V gene is TRBV5-1, the J gene TRBJ2-5, with 7 bases matching TRBD1. The CDR3 has 15 residues. The junction had 6 bases not matched to a gene; V was cut back by 4 bases and J by 0 bases. The germline V gene has CDR1 SGHRS and CDR2 YFSETQ. The CDR3 nucleotides read TGCGCCAGCAGCCCCGGGACAGCGAACCAAGAGACCCAGTACTTC. Translating it yields CASSPGTANQETQYF.

The rearrangement joins TRBV5-1 to TRBJ2-4; maybe TRBD2 (6 bases). V was clipped by 0 bases and J by 15 bases, with 13 bases between them. This CDR3 is 12 amino acids long. Germline V gene data show CDR1 as SGHRS and CDR2 as YFSETQ. CDR3 sequence (DNA): TGCGCCAGCAGCTTGGCCGGGGGACCATCGTACTTC. This gives the protein CASSLAGGPSYF.

This clonotype was picked up a small number of times. The chain recombines TRBV27 with TRBJ2-7; D may be TRBD2 (5 bases). The CDR3 has 13 amino acids. The germline V gene encodes CDR1 MNHEY and CDR2 SMNVEV (reference sequence). The V and J ends lost 4 bases and 5 bases respectively, with 12 bases between them. Here the CDR3 DNA reads TGTGCCAGCAGTTCCGGACTGCTCAACGAGCAGTACTTC. Amino acids: CASSSGLLNEQYF.